Listed here are 8 T cell receptor beta chains from one sample, sequenced in a study of memory CD4+ T cells and cytomegalovirus serostatus. Single viable CD3+CD4+CD8-CD45RO+ cells were sorted as the memory CD4+ T cells. Measured with immunoSEQ multiplex PCR; TCRdb has only the in-frame clones, and not every one. The profile shows 50,000 to 65,000 clones, roughly four fifths of them singletons. The sequenced sample was memory CD4+ T cells from blood. The source is an adult in good health and CMV-seronegative.

There are a few counts of this clone. Other nucleotide sequences from this sample produce the same CDR3. J is TRBJ1-1 and V is TRBV2; 7 bases map to TRBD1. J gave up 4 bases and V 4 bases, and 6 bases lay outside the gene matches. Germline lookup yields CDR1 SNHLY and CDR2 FYNNEI. The CDR3 runs to 14 residues. The CDR3 bases are TGTGCCAGCAGTGGAGAGGGGGCAGGCACTGAAGCTTTCTTT. Protein sequence: CASSGEGAGTEAFF.

The rearrangement uses TRBV4-3 and TRBJ1-1; D is ambiguous. Germline assignment: CDR1 LGHNA and CDR2 YSLEER. CDR3 length: 13 amino acids. V was shortened by 2 bases and J by 3 bases, with 7 bases between the two germline ends. The CDR3 DNA follows: TGCGCCAGCAGCCAATATAGAGACACTGAAGCTTTCTTT. Its protein product is CASSQYRDTEAFF.

This chain links TRBV2 with TRBJ1-1; D might be TRBD1 (5 bases). V dropped 7 bases and J dropped 1 base, with 13 bases sitting between them. Germline V gene lookup returns CDR1 SNHLY and CDR2 FYNNEI. CDR3 length: 14 residues. CDR3 region: CASNYGATNTEAFF. CDR3 bases: TGTGCCAGCAACTACGGGGCAACGAACACTGAAGCTTTCTTT.

The gene calls are TRBV29-1 and TRBJ2-1, with TRBD2 matching over 12 bases. Germline values: CDR1 SQVTM, CDR2 ANQGSEA. J gave up 9 bases and V 6 bases, and 9 bases lay outside the gene matches. CDR3 length: 14 residues. CDR3 sequence: CSVLLAGGVGEQFF. For the CDR3, the DNA is TGCAGCGTCCTACTAGCGGGAGGAGTCGGTGAGCAGTTCTTC.

The chain is built from TRBV19 and TRBJ1-4; TRBD1 is a possible D gene (5 bases). This CDR3 region has 17 residues. The ends were cut back, 2 bases at V and 5 bases at J, with 18 bases in the middle. CDR1 and CDR2 (germline): LNHDA, SQIVND (reference sequence). Written as DNA, the CDR3 is TGTGCCAGTAGTATAACCCCTCAGGGAACTTTAAATGAAAAACTGTTTTTT. Protein sequence: CASSITPQGTLNEKLFF.

There are a few counts of this clone. This chain connects TRBV7-9 to TRBJ1-6, with D possibly being TRBD1 (6 bases). The V end was cut by 1 base, the J end by 5 bases, with 9 bases between. The germline CDR1 and CDR2 sequences are SEHNR and FQNEAQ (reference sequence). The CDR3 consists of 15 residues. CDR3 bases: TGTGCCAGCAGCTTAGGGACAGCGGATAATTCACCCCTCCACTTT. It translates to CASSLGTADNSPLHF.

The chain carries TRBV4-3 and TRBJ1-5, with 7 bases matching TRBD1. V lost 1 base and J lost 5; bases outside the gene matches: 5. This CDR3 is 15 amino acids long. Germline loops: CDR1 LGHNA, CDR2 YSLEER. The CDR3 sequence: CASSQGRDSYQPQHF. As DNA, the CDR3 is TGCGCCAGCAGCCAAGGCCGGGACAGTTATCAGCCCCAGCATTTT.

This clone was detected a few times. V gene TRBV7-6 combines with J gene TRBJ1-2, with D hard to call. The germline V gene has CDR1 SGHVS and CDR2 FNYEAQ. CDR3 length: 14 residues. Trimming shortened V by 2 bases and J by 2 bases, and 9 bases separated the two germline ends. This CDR3 reads CASSLSSQNYGYTF. The CDR3 region has the DNA TGTGCCAGCAGCTTATCATCGCAGAACTATGGCTACACCTTC.